This T cell receptor beta chain emerged from a study of blood T cell repertoires in COVID-19. Study background: Samples taken during acute and convalescent COVID-19 were collected in the United States, Italy and Spain. In each case, the material was cDNA or gDNA derived from T cells, B-cell-depleted T cells, or PBMCs.

In the original analysis: Reference gene primer amplification gave nucleated cell count estimates. Generated by immunoSEQ multiplex PCR, the TCRdb table keeps only in-frame clones and is missing some. V, J and clone size are taken as reported in that table, and D and trimming were inferred from the DNA itself. Among about 240,000 clones listed, about nine tenths were seen once. Germline V gene data show CDR1 as MNHEY and CDR2 as SVGAGI. The CDR3 extends over 14 amino acids. Trimming cost V 5 bases and J 3 bases; bases outside gene matches: 4. The sequence was obtained from a man aged 55 to 70 who had recovered from COVID-19. The chain joins TRBV6-5 to TRBJ1-5, with 7 bases matching TRBD1. Sequences were obtained from peripheral blood. The CDR3 protein is CASSKGTVNQPQHF. CDR3 bases: TGTGCCAGCAGTAAGGGGACAGTCAATCAGCCCCAGCATTTT.